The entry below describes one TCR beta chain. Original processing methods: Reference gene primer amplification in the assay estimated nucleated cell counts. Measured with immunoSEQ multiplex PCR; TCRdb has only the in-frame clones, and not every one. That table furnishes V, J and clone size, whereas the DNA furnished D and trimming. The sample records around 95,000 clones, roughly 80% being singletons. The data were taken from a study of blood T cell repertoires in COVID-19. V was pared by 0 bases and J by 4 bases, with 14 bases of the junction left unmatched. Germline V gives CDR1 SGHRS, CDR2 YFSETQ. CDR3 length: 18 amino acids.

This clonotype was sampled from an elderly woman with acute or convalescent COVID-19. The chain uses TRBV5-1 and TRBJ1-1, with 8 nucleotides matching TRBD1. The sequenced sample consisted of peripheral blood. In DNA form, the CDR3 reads TGCGCCAGCAGCTTGGCCGGGACAGGAACCCTCCGGCTCACTGAAGCTTTCTTT. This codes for CASSLAGTGTLRLTEAFF.